Following are 5 T cell receptor beta chains from one sample sequenced in a study of human T cells and chemical hapten exposure. Using its own MiXCR run on the RACE reads, TCRdb lists one record per CDR3 protein. Of approximately 44,000 distinct CDR3 sequences listed, 3.5% to 4.5% were seen once; the top ten hold 4.5% to 6%. Specified time point: healthy volunteer bleed at 2 weeks. Sequencing started from total RNA isolated from unfractionated whole blood. The sample consisted of whole blood. The receptors here all came from a human donor in good health. Some clones in this sample may be carry-over from other donors' samples.

In this sample, this clonotype turned up many times. V usage is TRBV10-3 and J usage is TRBJ2-3; TRBD2 agrees at 9 bases. This CDR3 spans 15 amino acids. The ends lost 6 bases at V and 2 bases at J; junction bases unmatched: 6. Germline CDR1 reads ENHRY; CDR2 reads SYGVKD. The CDR3 region is CAIREGGRATDTQYF. The CDR3 nucleotides read TGTGCCATCAGGGAAGGCGGGAGGGCCACAGATACGCAGTATTTT.

The table lists this clonotype with a few counts. This chain connects TRBV24-1 to TRBJ1-1; D gene uncertain. The CDR3 extends over 13 amino acids. The V end lost 5 bases, the J end lost 1 base, and 7 bases lay between the germline ends. Per germline, CDR1 KGHDR and CDR2 SFDVKD. The CDR3 DNA reads as TGTGCCACCAGTGCACAGAGGAACACTGAAGCTTTCTTT. Translation gives CATSAQRNTEAFF.

The table lists this clonotype with many counts. The V and J genes are TRBV20-1 and TRBJ1-3; TRBD1 might be the D (5 bases). In germline, CDR1 is DFQATT, CDR2 SNEGSKA (reference sequence). Trimming left V 3 bases short and J 4 bases short, with 16 bases between. The CDR3 loop spans 15 amino acids. The CDR3 loop is CSARYRDPQGNTIYF. The CDR3 DNA sequence: TGCAGTGCTAGGTACCGGGACCCTCAAGGAAACACCATATATTTT.

This clonotype was seen at least ten times. The CDR3 sequence: CASSYGTGENSPLHF. The CDR3 DNA reads as TGTGCCAGCAGTTACGGGACAGGAGAGAATTCACCCCTCCACTTT. The rearrangement joins TRBV6-5 to TRBJ1-6, with 8 bases that match TRBD1. After removal of 2 bases from V and 7 bases from J, the junction contained 4 bases not matched to a gene. This CDR3 spans 15 amino acids. Germline CDR1 and CDR2: MNHEY and SVGAGI.

In this sample, this clonotype turned up many times. This CDR3 reads CASSPQGPRIVGEQFF. Here the CDR3 DNA reads TGTGCCAGCAGCCCCCAGGGACCCAGGATAGTGGGTGAGCAGTTCTTC. The chain employs TRBV9 and TRBJ2-1, with D perhaps given as TRBD1 or TRBD2 (5 bases each). The germline V gene encodes CDR1 SGDLS and CDR2 YYNGEE. The CDR3 loop spans 16 amino acids. The V and J ends lost 4 bases and 9 bases respectively, with 23 bases between them. The whole variable domain, remainder taken from reference TRBV9 and TRBJ2-1, is DSGVTQTPKHLITATGQRVTLRCSPRSGDLSVYWYQQSLDQGLQFLIQYYNGEERAKGNILERFSAQQFPDLHSELNLSSLELGDSALYFCASSPQGPRIVGEQFFGPGTRLTVL.